The clone carrying this T cell receptor beta chain was counted ten times or more. Its target is unknown. This sample is part of a study of T-cell reconstitution after alpha-beta-depleted transplantation in children. The library targeted TCRbeta and was prepared with unique molecular identifiers. TCRdb itself ran the PCR reads through MiXCR, one entry per CDR3 protein. The sample includes 200,000 to 300,000 distinct CDR3 sequences, more than 20% seen only once; the top ten take about 2.6%. Regarding the study as a whole: About two months after transplant, alpha-beta T cells reportedly came from several hundred expanded graft clones. Where some patients showed high TCRbeta diversity at day 60, it came from recipient T cells and thymic progenitors that had survived. Counts and diversity of T cells one year after transplant came mostly from newly produced T cells.

The material was PBMCs, obtained before TCRalphabeta/CD19-depleted stem cell transplant. The receptor comes from a girl aged 2-10 years with Fanconi anemia, due to receive a stem cell transplant.

Here the CDR3 DNA reads TGTGCCAGCAGCCCAGGGAGCAACAATGAGCAGTTCTTC. Translated, it gives CASSPGSNNEQFF. The chain is built from TRBV6-4 and TRBJ2-1, with D perhaps assigned TRBD1 or TRBD2 (5 bases each). Looked up from germline, CDR1 is MRHNA and CDR2 is SNTAGT. Trimming removed 6 bases at V and 5 bases at J, with 11 bases between. The CDR3 consists of 13 residues.